This T cell receptor beta chain was sequenced in a study of T-cell reconstitution after alpha-beta-depleted transplantation in children. General study results and limits: Hyperexpanded clones declined; after one year, newly produced T cells mostly supplied diversity. Recipient T cells and thymic progenitors that survived gave rise to the high TCRbeta diversity observed at day 60 in some patients. Alpha-beta T cells about two months after transplant reportedly derived from several hundred expanded graft clones.

The table lists this clonotype with many counts. Its cognate antigen is unknown. Library preparation (for TCRbeta) was performed with unique molecular identifiers. TCRdb independently ran MiXCR on the PCR reads; one entry per CDR3 protein. The sample holds approximately 500,000 distinct CDR3 sequences, about 10% seen once. J lost 5 bases, V lost 4 bases, and 7 bases had no gene match. Germline values: CDR1 KGHDR, CDR2 SFDVKD. The CDR3 sequence is 16 residues long. The chain is built from TRBV24-1 and TRBJ2-3; TRBD1 agrees at 11 bases. This TCR came from a child under 10 years old with inherited bone marrow failure, due to receive a stem cell transplant. Sequenced here: PBMCs, sampled before TCRalphabeta/CD19-depleted stem cell transplant. Here the CDR3 DNA reads TGTGCCACCAGTGACCCTGGACAGGGGGCTAGAGATACGCAGTATTTT. Translation gives CATSDPGQGARDTQYF.